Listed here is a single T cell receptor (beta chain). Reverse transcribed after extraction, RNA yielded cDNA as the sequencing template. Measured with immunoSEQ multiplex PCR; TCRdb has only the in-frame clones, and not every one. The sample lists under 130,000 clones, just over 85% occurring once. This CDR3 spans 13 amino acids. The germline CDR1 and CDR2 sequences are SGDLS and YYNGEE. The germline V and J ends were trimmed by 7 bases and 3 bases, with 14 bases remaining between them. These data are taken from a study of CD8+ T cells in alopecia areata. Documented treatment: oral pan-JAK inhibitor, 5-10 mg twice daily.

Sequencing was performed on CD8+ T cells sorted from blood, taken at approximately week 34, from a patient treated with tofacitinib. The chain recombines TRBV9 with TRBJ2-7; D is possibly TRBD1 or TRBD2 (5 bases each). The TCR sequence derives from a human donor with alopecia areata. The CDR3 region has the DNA TGTGCCAGCGCCGGAAATGGGGGCTACGAGCAGTACTTC. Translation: CASAGNGGYEQYF.